This T cell receptor (beta chain) derives from a study of shared clonotypes between healthy human individuals (dated by TCRdb to 2020 to 2021). General notes on the study: A few men and two women, aged 18 to 49 years, made up the cohort. For each donor, CD4 naive and CD4 memory were each run on three plates, CD8 naive on two plates, and CD8 memory on one plate. To estimate repertoire size and how much clonotype sharing occurs between individuals, the study deeply sequenced the blood TCR repertoires of about five healthy adults. To increase sequencing depth and limit assay-specific biases, different laboratories used diverse techniques to prepare libraries and sequence TCR repertoires. Leukapheresis yielded between about 0.85 and 10 billion PBMCs per donor. What the work shows at the level of the full study, not this receptor alone: Sharing across a few donors was observed for approximately 5% of naive CD4, 3% to 3.5% of naive CD8, over 2% of memory CD4, and about 0.38% of memory CD8 clonotypes. Naive subsets generally had larger estimated clonotype richness than memory subsets. Clonotypes shared by all four sorted-subset donors showed higher generation probabilities than non-shared clonotypes. Based on pairwise subsampling, the degree of clonotype sharing among donors was expected to be affected by sequencing depth. Only blood was sampled, and tissue TCR repertoires likely differ from those in blood. Because the study included a small number of donors, the genetic and exposure-history diversity represented was limited. Incomplete sequencing was indicated by rarefaction of sorted-subset datasets, despite the large sequencing depth.

Using the deep immunoSEQ assay, multiplex PCR amplified TCR CDR3 regions from genomic DNA. Extracted genomic DNA from each cell subset was spread evenly across all wells of several immunoSEQ 96-well plates, with each plate serving as a replicate. For sorted subsets, each replicate PCR was loaded with roughly 0.2 ug genomic DNA, equivalent to 25,000 to 35,000 T cell genomes. Purified libraries were measured with a Qubit 3.0 fluorometer, size-checked on a Bioanalyzer 2100, and measured again with the KAPA Library Quantification kit. Each immunoSEQ 96-well plate was sequenced on its own single-read 150-cycle Illumina NextSeq 550 flow cell. Per the original workflow: Because only junctional sequences without quality scores were contained in the immunoSEQ output, filtering matching that applied to full-length reads could not be performed. To assign V/J genes and CDR3, sequences were annotated using PyIR, a Python wrapper for IgBLAST v1.9, with IMGT germline references. Reads with weak V/J assignments (E-value above 1e-6), missing CDR3, stop codons, out-of-frame junctions, or ambiguous translated residues were removed. V3J clonotypes were defined as sequences sharing an identical inferred V gene, J gene, and CDR3 amino acid sequence. Percentage overlap between repertoires was computed as shared unique clonotypes divided by the size of the smaller repertoire. Three approaches were used to assess repertoire richness: RTK rarefaction, the Chao1 estimator, and Recon v2.1 estimates of unobserved clonotypes. OLGA was used to compute generation probabilities for all TCRbeta clonotypes that the gDNA method yielded from a few donors. Held by TCRdb, this immuneACCESS table contains in-frame sequences only and omits some clones. Under half of the omission traces to an unresolved V gene where checked; the cause of the rest is unknown. V, J and clone size were drawn from that table, and D and trimming were deduced from the DNA. Recorded for this sample are around 990,000 clones; about 72% of them occurred a single time. More than 0.85% of the sample is taken by the ten largest.

Donors were healthy HIV-negative adults with no recently reported acute infections or vaccinations. Every donor was a Caucasian adult living in Nashville, Tennessee, USA. Magnetic negative selection was used to enrich CD4+ T cells, after which naive cells were positively selected on CD45RA and the negative fraction became the memory subset. Blood was obtained by leukapheresis, after which PBMCs were separated by Ficoll-Histopaque density gradient centrifugation and cryopreserved in liquid nitrogen vapor phase. Analytical flow cytometry was used to check the purity and quantity of each magnetically sorted T cell population. Genomic DNA was isolated from every sorted fraction and measured by UV absorbance on a Nanodrop 2000c. Note on this clone: Its specific antigen is unknown. Sequence at one end of the junction differs from germline and may be a read error.

The germline V gene gives CDR1 as MNHNS and CDR2 as SASEGT. The CDR3, from cysteine to phenylalanine, totals 14 residues. CDR3 DNA is the only sequence kept; it has 42 bases, read in frame from the first base. The specimen was memory CD4+ T cells from PBMCs. This specimen's cell subset or site label, per the study, means: CD45RA-negative fraction. The chain couples TRBV6-1 to TRBJ1-4; TRBD1 could be the D gene, as 6 bases match. This sequence was found in a man between 18 and 35 years old in good health. Some clones in this sample may be carry-over from other donors' samples. The CDR3 reads as follows: CASTPQGGKGKTVF. In nucleotide form, the sequence is TGTGCCAGCACCCCACAGGGTGGTAAGGGAAAAACTGTTTTT.